This section outlines one TCR beta chain sequence together with its context. This sample is part of a study of blood T cell repertoires in COVID-19. Across the whole study: PBMCs, B-cell-depleted T cells, or T cells were the source of the cDNA or gDNA that made up the material.

The method was immunoSEQ multiplex PCR; TCRdb's version includes in-frame clones alone and lacks a portion of them. The sample has some 300,000 clones, over 85% seen once. V lost 7 bases, J lost 5 bases, and 14 bases lay in between. Germline V gene data show CDR1 as LNHDA and CDR2 as SQIVND (reference sequence). There are 14 residues in the CDR3. This clonotype was obtained from a woman in her forties or fifties who had been exposed to COVID-19. The chain joins TRBV19 to TRBJ2-2; TRBD1 might be the D (5 bases). The sequenced material came from PBMCs or T cells enriched from blood (not recorded which). CDR3 loop: CASNLPGLTGELFF. The DNA for the CDR3 is TGTGCCAGTAACCTTCCAGGGTTGACCGGGGAGCTGTTTTTT. The full variable domain, completed using reference TRBV19 and TRBJ2-2, is DGGITQSPKYLFRKEGQNVTLSCEQNLNHDAMYWYRQDPGQGLRLIYYSQIVNDFQKGDIAEGYSVSREKKESFPLTVTSAQKNPTAFYLCASNLPGLTGELFFGEGSRLTVL.